This T cell receptor beta chain is from a study of shared clonotypes between healthy human individuals. Study-wide background: Aged 18 to 49, the donors were two women and three men.

Trimming left V 2 bases short and J 0 bases short, with 14 bases between. The CDR3 runs 17 residues. The germline V gene has CDR1 MDHEN and CDR2 SYDVKM. Execution of the assay was at deep level. Clones were sequenced by immunoSEQ multiplex PCR, and TCRdb holds only the in-frame ones, with some missing. This sample has about 2.2 million clones, with roughly 91% found just once. Naive CD8 cells comprised CD45RO-negative, CCR7-positively selected cells, excluding terminally differentiated effector memory CD45RA+ cells. This clone was seen a single time. The specimen sequenced was naive CD8+ T cells from PBMCs. The J gene is TRBJ1-5, the V gene TRBV28; tentative D call: TRBD1 (5 bases). This TCR came from a man between 18 and 35 years old in good health. Some clones in this sample may be carry-over from other donors' samples. The CDR3 loop reads CASSLRGAPYSNQPQHF. In DNA, the CDR3 is TGTGCCAGCAGTTTAAGAGGGGCACCTTATAGCAATCAGCCCCAGCATTTT.